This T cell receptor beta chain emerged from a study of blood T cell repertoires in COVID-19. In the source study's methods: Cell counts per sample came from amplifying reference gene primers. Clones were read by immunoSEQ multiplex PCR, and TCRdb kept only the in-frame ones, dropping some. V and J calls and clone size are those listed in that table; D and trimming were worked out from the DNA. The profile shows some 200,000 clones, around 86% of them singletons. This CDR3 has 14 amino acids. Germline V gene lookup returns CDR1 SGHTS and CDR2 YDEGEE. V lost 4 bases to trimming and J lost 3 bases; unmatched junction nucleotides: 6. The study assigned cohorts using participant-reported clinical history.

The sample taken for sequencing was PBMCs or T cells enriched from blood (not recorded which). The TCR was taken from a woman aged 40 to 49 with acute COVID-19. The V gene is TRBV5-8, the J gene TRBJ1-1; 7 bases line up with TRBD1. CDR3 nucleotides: TGTGCCAGCAGCCCGAGGGGGCTGGACACTGAAGCTTTCTTT. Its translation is CASSPRGLDTEAFF.